Listed below are T cell receptor beta chains from one sample, sequenced in a study of T cells in Graves' hyperthyroidism and ophthalmopathy. TCRdb recomputed calls from the multiplex PCR reads with MiXCR, one row per CDR3 protein. The sample has around 380,000 distinct CDR3 sequences, about 13% seen once. Sequenced sample: blood. Receptors were obtained from a young man with Graves' hyperthyroidism that later progressed to Graves' ophthalmopathy. Each CDR3 is given with its conserved first and last residue. A D gene is named only where the DNA matches it firmly. Part of the rows lack a size; the others show once, few, many or a class for expanded clones.

V: TRBV3-1; size: many; J: TRBJ2-7; D: .; DNA: TGTGCCAGCAGCCCACAGGGTTCCGGGGCCTACGAGCAGTACTTC; CDR3: CASSPQGSGAYEQYF
V: TRBV30; size: few; J: TRBJ2-5; D: TRBD1; DNA: TGTGCCTGGAGTTGGACAGGATCAGAGACCCAGTACTTC; CDR3: CAWSWTGSETQYF
V: TRBV7-6; size: many; J: TRBJ2-3; D: .; DNA: TGTGCCAGCGTAAAAGGGGTTTACACAGATACGCAGTATTTT; CDR3: CASVKGVYTDTQYF
V: TRBV2; size: many; J: TRBJ1-4; D: .; DNA: TGTGCCAGCAGCGAGCAGCGGGCGAGGGAAAAACTGTTTTTT; CDR3: CASSEQRAREKLFF
V: TRBV5-1; size: many; J: TRBJ1-4; D: .; DNA: TGCGCCAGTACAGACCAGGAGGGGGGAGAAAAACTGTTTTTT; CDR3: CASTDQEGGEKLFF
V: TRBV30; size: .; J: TRBJ1-5; D: .; DNA: TGTGCCTGGAGTAGGGCAGATAGCAATCAGCCCCAGCATTTT; CDR3: CAWSRADSNQPQHF
V: TRBV30; size: many; J: TRBJ2-5; D: .; DNA: TGTGCCTGGACGACGGGCTTCCCCTCCCCGCAAGAGACCCAGTACTTC; CDR3: CAWTTGFPSPQETQYF
V: TRBV20-1; size: many; J: TRBJ1-4; D: .; DNA: TGCAGTGCTAGAAGGGGGAGGGCTAATGAAAAACTGTTTTTT; CDR3: CSARRGRANEKLFF
V: TRBV28; size: many; J: TRBJ2-4; D: TRBD2; DNA: TGTGCCAGTACGGGGGGATACAAAAACATTCAGTACTTC; CDR3: CASTGGYKNIQYF
V: TRBV4-2; size: .; J: TRBJ2-1; D: TRBD2; DNA: TGTGCCAGCAGCCAAGTTGTGGGGCATGGGGGGGATGAGCAGTTCTTC; CDR3: CASSQVVGHGGDEQFF
V: TRBV24-1; size: many; J: TRBJ2-1; D: TRBD1; DNA: TGTGCCACCAGTGAACGGGACAGACCCTACAATGAGCAGTTCTTC; CDR3: CATSERDRPYNEQFF
V: TRBV7-9; size: many; J: TRBJ2-1; D: TRBD2; DNA: TGTGCCAGCAGCCAAAGGCGACTAGCGGGGGGAGTAGATGAGCAGTTCTTC; CDR3: CASSQRRLAGGVDEQFF
V: TRBV6-1; size: many; J: TRBJ1-2; D: .; DNA: TGTGCCAGCAGTGAGGGACCTTTAAACTATGGCTACACCTTC; CDR3: CASSEGPLNYGYTF
V: TRBV6-1; size: many; J: TRBJ2-5; D: TRBD1; DNA: TGTGCCAGCAGTACCGGACAGGTAGTGACCCAGTACTTC; CDR3: CASSTGQVVTQYF
V: TRBV6-2/TRBV6-3; size: few; J: TRBJ1-5; D: .; DNA: TGTGCCAGCAGTTACCAGCGGGGGAGGCAGCCCCAGCATTTT; CDR3: CASSYQRGRQPQHF
V: TRBV11-2; size: many; J: TRBJ2-3; D: .; DNA: TGTGCCAGCAGGAAATGGGGGGGCACCCATACGCAGTATTTT; CDR3: CASRKWGGTHTQYF
V: TRBV2; size: many; J: TRBJ2-7; D: TRBD1; DNA: TGTGCCAGTGGGACAGGGATATACGAGCAGTACTTC; CDR3: CASGTGIYEQYF
V: TRBV5-6; size: .; J: TRBJ1-2; D: .; DNA: TGTGCCAGCAGCTTGATTGTTCAGGGATTAATCACAGGCTACACCTTC; CDR3: CASSLIVQGLITGYTF
V: TRBV6-8; size: many; J: TRBJ1-5; D: .; DNA: TGTGCCAGTTACAATAGGAGGTCTCCTAGCAATCAGCCCCAGCATTTT; CDR3: CASYNRRSPSNQPQHF
V: TRBV20-1; size: many; J: TRBJ1-4; D: .; DNA: TGCAGTGCTAGTCAGAACCTTAATGAAAAACTGTTTTTT; CDR3: CSASQNLNEKLFF
V: TRBV4-2; size: few; J: TRBJ2-7; D: .; DNA: TGTGCCAGCAGCCAAGGGTCCCTTTACGAGCAGTACTTC; CDR3: CASSQGSLYEQYF
V: TRBV12-3/TRBV12-4; size: few; J: TRBJ2-1; D: .; DNA: TGTGCCAGCAGGGGCCCCCTCACTAATGAGCAGTTCTTC; CDR3: CASRGPLTNEQFF
V: TRBV30; size: many; J: TRBJ2-1; D: .; DNA: TGTGCCTGGGGAGGACTGGCAAATAATGAGCAGTTCTTC; CDR3: CAWGGLANNEQFF
V: TRBV6-1; size: few; J: TRBJ2-7; D: .; DNA: TGTGCCAGCAGACAGGGTAGCCCGTTGAACGAGCAGTACTTC; CDR3: CASRQGSPLNEQYF
V: TRBV12-3/TRBV12-4; size: many; J: TRBJ2-5; D: TRBD2; DNA: TGTGCCAGCAGTCCCCAAAAGCGGGGGGGGCCGGAGACCCAGTACTTC; CDR3: CASSPQKRGGPETQYF
V: TRBV28; size: once; J: TRBJ2-5; D: .; DNA: TGTGCCAGCAGTTTATCTGGACGGCGAGCTCAAGAGACCCAGTACTTC; CDR3: CASSLSGRRAQETQYF
V: TRBV28; size: many; J: TRBJ1-3; D: .; DNA: TGTGCCAGCATCCTGGACCGGAGCTCTGGAAACACCATATATTTT; CDR3: CASILDRSSGNTIYF
V: TRBV7-9; size: many; J: TRBJ2-1; D: TRBD1; DNA: TGTGCCAGCAGTCACCGGGACAGGGGACTCTATGAGCAGTTCTTC; CDR3: CASSHRDRGLYEQFF
V: TRBV11-3; size: many; J: TRBJ2-7; D: TRBD2; DNA: TGTGCCAGCAGCCCATCTAGCGGGGCAAACTCCTACGAGCAGTACTTC; CDR3: CASSPSSGANSYEQYF
V: TRBV20-1; size: many; J: TRBJ1-4; D: .; DNA: TGCAGTGCTAGAAAGACAGGCGCAGAAAAACTGTTTTTT; CDR3: CSARKTGAEKLFF
V: TRBV3-1; size: few; J: TRBJ1-6; D: .; DNA: TGTGCCAGCAGCCAAGCGGGACCACCGGCCCTCCACTTT; CDR3: CASSQAGPPALHF
V: TRBV7-9; size: few; J: TRBJ2-7; D: .; DNA: TGTGCCAGCACCGAGCCGGGAGCACAATACGAGCAGTACTTC; CDR3: CASTEPGAQYEQYF
V: TRBV4-1; size: .; J: TRBJ1-5; D: .; DNA: TGCGCCAGCAGCCAAGATAAGCGGGGCTCTAGCAATCAGCCCCAGCATTTT; CDR3: CASSQDKRGSSNQPQHF
V: TRBV28; size: many; J: TRBJ2-1; D: .; DNA: TGTGTGATTAAAGGGGGGGCCTACAATGAGCAGTTCTTC; CDR3: CVIKGGAYNEQFF
V: TRBV9; size: .; J: TRBJ1-1; D: .; DNA: TGTGCCAGCAGCGTAGAAGGGGACGCACTAGGCACTGAAGCTTTCTTT; CDR3: CASSVEGDALGTEAFF
V: TRBV7-8; size: few; J: TRBJ2-4; D: TRBD1; DNA: TGTGCCAGCAGCTTAGAAGGGACAGGGGGCGGGGGCCTACTAGCCAAAAACATTCAGTACTTC; CDR3: CASSLEGTGGGGLLAKNIQYF
V: TRBV7-2; size: many; J: TRBJ1-2; D: .; DNA: TGTACCAGCAGCTCGCAGGCCTATGGCTACACCTTC; CDR3: CTSSSQAYGYTF